The source of this T cell receptor (beta chain) is a study of blood T cell repertoires in COVID-19. Study-level background: Specimens from acute and convalescent COVID-19 originated in the United States, Italy and Spain. T cells, B-cell-depleted T cells, or PBMCs supplied cDNA or gDNA.

During active infection, Seattle patients enrolled and were then monitored through disease. V shed 0 bases and J 7 bases; nucleotides not matched to a gene: 3. The CDR3 spans 15 residues. The germline V gene has CDR1 LGHDT and CDR2 YNNKEL (reference sequence). In the original analysis: Amplification with reference gene primers provided the estimates of nucleated cell counts. Only in-frame clones appear in the TCRdb table, and some are missing; sequencing was by immunoSEQ multiplex PCR. The V and J calls and the clone size are those of that table, but D and trimming were determined from the DNA. The sample records under 450,000 clones, approximately 90% being singletons.

Sequenced material: peripheral blood. This sequence was found in a woman between 40 and 55 years old with COVID-19, enrolled during active disease. The chain joins TRBV3-1 (or the pseudogene TRBV3-2) to TRBJ2-2, with 9 bases matching TRBD2. The CDR3 nucleotides are TGTGCCAGCAGCCAAGATAGCGGGAGACGCGGGGAGCTGTTTTTT. As protein: CASSQDSGRRGELFF.